The 14 T cell receptor beta chains presented below share a single source sample, sequenced in a study of OX40 agonist ivuxolimab in advanced cancers. The table came from immunoSEQ multiplex PCR; TCRdb's copy has only in-frame clones and leaves some out. Here the sample spans tens of thousands of clones, 90% to 95% being singletons. Sequences were derived from CD4+ or CD8+ T cells sorted from blood, sampled in a trial of the OX40 agonist ivuxolimab. The receptors here all came from an adult with an advanced solid tumor such as melanoma, head and neck, liver or kidney cancer.

This clone has more than one count but fewer than ten. This chain links TRBV19 with TRBJ2-3; D uncertain. V lost 3 bases and J lost 4, with 8 bases in between. The CDR3 is made up of 13 amino acids. The germline CDR1 and CDR2 sequences are LNHDA and SQIVND (reference sequence). The DNA for the CDR3 is TGTGCCAGTAGTATCTTCCCCGCAGATACGCAGTATTTT. Protein: CASSIFPADTQYF.

The rearrangement links TRBV9 to TRBJ2-7; 7 nucleotides agree with TRBD1. V was pared by 2 bases and J by 4 bases, with 6 bases of the junction left unmatched. There are 14 residues in the CDR3. Germline V CDR1 and CDR2: SGDLS, YYNGEE. The DNA for the CDR3 is TGTGCCAGCAGCGTCGGGGACAGAACTTACGAGCAGTACTTC. This sequence encodes CASSVGDRTYEQYF.

V and J are TRBV27 and TRBJ2-3; 13 bases fit TRBD2. The CDR3 has 17 residues. The trim removed 5 bases at V and 2 bases at J, leaving 7 bases unmatched. CDR1 and CDR2 from the germline V gene are MNHEY and SMNVEV (reference sequence). CDR3 region: CASSPKTSGGYTDTQYF. The CDR3 DNA reads TGTGCCAGCAGTCCCAAGACTAGCGGGGGGTACACAGATACGCAGTATTTT.

This clone was observed once. J is TRBJ2-7 and V is TRBV4-3; TRBD2 matches 8 bases. The CDR3 sequence is 16 residues long. CDR1 is LGHNA and CDR2 is YSLEER in the germline V gene. V was clipped by 0 bases and J by 3 bases; unmatched bases: 7. CDR3 loop: CASSQEGLAGRYEQYF. In DNA, the CDR3 is TGCGCCAGCAGCCAAGAAGGGCTAGCGGGTCGCTACGAGCAGTACTTC.

The chain has TRBV19 and TRBJ2-7, with D tentatively TRBD1 (6 bases). CDR1 LNHDA and CDR2 SQIVND come from the germline V gene (reference sequence). The ends were cut back, 9 bases at V and 3 bases at J, with 15 bases in the middle. The CDR3 has 13 residues. CDR3 sequence (DNA): TGTGCCAGCGCGGCAGGGGTAGACTACGAGCAGTACTTC. Translating it yields CASAAGVDYEQYF.

The rearrangement uses TRBV2 and TRBJ2-3, with a weak D call TRBD2 (5 bases). Trimming left V 11 bases short and J 2 bases short, with 14 bases between. CDR3 length: 13 amino acids. CDR1 and CDR2 from the germline V gene are SNHLY and FYNNEI. CDR3 DNA sequence: TGTGCCCCGGGATTACCCCCCACAGATACGCAGTATTTT. Its translation: CAPGLPPTDTQYF.

The chain is built from TRBV11-3 and TRBJ2-1; tentatively, D is TRBD1 or TRBD2 (5 bases each). This CDR3 has 16 residues. Germline-derived CDR1 and CDR2 are SGHNT and YENEEA. Trimming removed 4 bases at V and 2 bases at J, with 15 bases between. CDR3 DNA sequence: TGTGCCAGCAGCTCGGGGCGGGCTGCCCCCTACAATGAGCAGTTCTTC. As protein: CASSSGRAAPYNEQFF.

This chain uses TRBV5-8 with TRBJ1-2; D might be TRBD1 (5 bases). Germline V CDR1 and CDR2: SGHTS, YDEGEE. With 7 bases removed from V and 3 bases from J, the gap between germline ends came to 16 bases. The CDR3 contains 14 residues. The CDR3 DNA reads as TGTGCCAGCGGACTCAGGGCAGCGGACTATGGCTACACCTTC. It specifies CASGLRAADYGYTF.

This chain uses TRBV9 with TRBJ2-3, with D possibly TRBD1 on 5 matching bases. Germline assignment: CDR1 SGDLS and CDR2 YYNGEE. V was shortened by 5 bases and J by 0 bases, with 10 bases between the two germline ends. This CDR3 is built from 14 residues. The CDR3 DNA sequence: TGTGCCAGCAGTCACAGGTCTAGCACAGATACGCAGTATTTT. Translated, it gives CASSHRSSTDTQYF.

This clone was detected a few times. The J gene is TRBJ2-7, the V gene TRBV4-3; maybe TRBD2 (5 bases). CDR1 is LGHNA and CDR2 is YSLEER in the germline V gene. This CDR3 comprises 15 residues. Trimming removed 3 bases at V and 3 bases at J, with 15 bases between. The CDR3 spells CASSHSDRGGYEQYF. CDR3 in DNA: TGCGCCAGCAGCCATAGCGACCGGGGTGGCTACGAGCAGTACTTC.

Only one count was recorded for this clone. The chain has TRBV7-3 and TRBJ2-1; tentative D call: TRBD1 (5 bases). With 1 base removed from V and 6 bases from J, the gap between germline ends came to 10 bases. Germline V gene sequence: CDR1 SGHTA, CDR2 FQGTGA. This CDR3 comprises 14 residues. CDR3 nucleotide sequence: TGTGCCAGCAGCTTAAACCCAGGGCCCAATGAGCAGTTCTTC. Its protein product is CASSLNPGPNEQFF.

The chain recombines TRBV10-3 with TRBJ2-2; perhaps TRBD1 as D (6 bases). V gave up 11 bases and J gave up 4 bases, with 14 bases separating them. The CDR3 spans 13 residues. The germline CDR1 and CDR2 sequences are ENHRY and SYGVKD. As DNA, the CDR3 is TGTGCCTATTTGATGGGGGCCACCGGGGAGCTGTTTTTT. Protein: CAYLMGATGELFF.

The rearrangement uses TRBV7-8 and TRBJ1-1; D is possibly TRBD1 (5 bases). The CDR3 has 16 amino acids. Germline assignment: CDR1 SGHVS and CDR2 FQNEAQ. V was shortened by 2 bases and J by 3 bases, with 16 bases between the two germline ends. The chain's CDR3 is CASSLWGPGPYTEAFF. The DNA of the CDR3 is TGTGCCAGCAGCTTATGGGGACCAGGCCCCTACACTGAAGCTTTCTTT.

J is TRBJ2-1 and V is TRBV27; no reliable D call. Germline assignment: CDR1 MNHEY and CDR2 SMNVEV (reference sequence). The CDR3 runs to 12 residues. V was clipped by 5 bases and J by 8 bases, with 10 bases between them. The CDR3: CASSPLRHEQFF. CDR3 bases: TGTGCCAGCAGTCCCCTCAGGCATGAGCAGTTCTTC.